A single sample is the source of the 15 T cell receptor beta chains below, sequenced in a study of T-cell reconstitution after alpha-beta-depleted transplantation in children. Library preparation (for TCRbeta) was performed with unique molecular identifiers. TCRdb used MiXCR to reprocess the PCR reads, holding one entry per CDR3 protein. Of hundreds of thousands of distinct CDR3 sequences in the sample, less than 9% were seen once. Sequencing used PBMCs, mostly from graft donor cells, obtained 180 days after TCRalphabeta/CD19-depleted stem cell transplant. These receptors were taken from a male patient younger than 18 who had a stem cell transplant for acute lymphoblastic leukemia, so the T cells may come from the graft donor.

This clonotype was counted many times. This rearrangement joins TRBV7-3 to TRBJ2-1; possibly TRBD2 for D (6 bases). Germline assignment: CDR1 SGHTA and CDR2 FQGTGA. The CDR3 has 11 amino acids. V was shortened by 4 bases and J by 9 bases, with 7 bases between the two germline ends. The CDR3 region is CASSSGGEQFF. The CDR3 DNA follows: TGTGCCAGCAGCTCCGGGGGTGAGCAGTTCTTC.

In its sample, this clonotype was seen many times. The V gene is TRBV5-4, the J gene TRBJ1-2; D uncertain. CDR3 length: 14 residues. V lost 3 bases, J lost 1 base, and 10 bases lay in between. Germline CDR1 SGHNT, CDR2 YYREEE (reference sequence). CDR3 in amino acids: CASSSGRSNYGYTF. In DNA form, the CDR3 reads TGTGCCAGCAGCTCAGGACGGAGTAACTATGGCTACACCTTC. The full variable domain, completed using reference TRBV5-4 and TRBJ1-2, is ETGVTQSPTHLIKTRGQQVTLRCSSQSGHNTVSWYQQALGQGPQFIFQYYREEENGRGNFPPRFSGLQFPNYSSELNVNALELDDSALYLCASSSGRSNYGYTFGSGTRLTVV.

This clonotype was detected ten times or more. The J gene is TRBJ2-7, the V gene TRBV7-9; D is ambiguous. Trimming cost V 5 bases and J 2 bases, with 10 bases left between them. In germline, CDR1 is SEHNR, CDR2 FQNEAQ (reference sequence). The length of the CDR3 is 13 residues. CDR3: CASSAGRTYEQYF. CDR3 nucleotide sequence: TGTGCCAGCAGCGCCGGCCGAACCTACGAGCAGTACTTC. The full variable domain, its missing parts supplied by reference TRBV7-9 and TRBJ2-7, is DTGVSQNPRHKITKRGQNVTFRCDPISEHNRLYWYRQTLGQGPEFLTYFQNEAQLEKSRLLSDRFSAERPKGSFSTLEIQRTEQGDSAMYLCASSAGRTYEQYFGPGTRLTVT.

This clonotype was counted many times. CDR3 protein: CASSLAGGPPYGYTF. The CDR3 DNA sequence: TGCGCCAGCAGCTTGGCCGGGGGCCCACCCTATGGCTACACCTTC. The chain uses TRBV5-1 and TRBJ1-2; TRBD1 might be the D (6 bases). CDR1 and CDR2 from the germline V gene are SGHRS and YFSETQ. The V end lost 0 bases, the J end lost 4 bases, and 13 bases lay between the germline ends. The CDR3 extends over 15 amino acids.

This clonotype appeared many times. The chain carries TRBV6-1 and TRBJ2-1; D perhaps matches TRBD1 (5 bases). Deletions cut 7 bases from V and 10 bases from J, with 14 bases between. CDR1 is MNHNS, CDR2 SASEGT, per germline. This CDR3 comprises 12 residues. This CDR3 is CASMKAPGEQFF. The CDR3 DNA sequence: TGTGCCAGCATGAAAGCACCAGGGGAGCAGTTCTTC.

This clonotype was seen many times. The chain combines TRBV7-7 with TRBJ2-2, with D possibly matching TRBD1 (5 bases). CDR1 is SSHAT and CDR2 is FNYEAQ in the germline V gene (reference sequence). Trimming took off 1 base at V and 2 bases at J, with 8 bases between the two ends. CDR3 length: 15 amino acids. In DNA, the CDR3 is TGTGCCAGCAGCTTAGGACAGAGAAACACCGGGGAGCTGTTTTTT. Its translation is CASSLGQRNTGELFF.

This clonotype was counted at least ten times. The chain carries TRBV28 and TRBJ2-3, with TRBD2 identical over 7 bases. Germline lookup yields CDR1 MDHEN and CDR2 SYDVKM. V dropped 4 bases and J dropped 2; count of bases not matched to a gene: 6. The CDR3 loop spans 15 amino acids. CDR3 region: CASSYLAEYTDTQYF. The CDR3 nucleotides read TGTGCCAGCAGTTATCTAGCGGAGTACACAGATACGCAGTATTTT.

On this clonotype: This could be a read error, since a much larger clone is one nucleotide away. The gene calls are TRBV12-3 or TRBV12-4 and TRBJ1-1, with D possibly matching TRBD1 (6 bases). CDR3 length: 14 residues. CDR3 amino acids: CASSLQGGDTDAFF. In DNA form, the CDR3 reads TGTGCCAGCAGTTTACAAGGGGGGGACACTGACGCTTTCTTT.

This clonotype was counted many times. This chain uses TRBV6-1 with TRBJ2-2; either TRBD1 or TRBD2 may fit D (7 bases each). Trimming shortened V by 5 bases and J by 5 bases, and 24 bases separated the two germline ends. This CDR3 spans 18 amino acids. Germline V gene sequence: CDR1 MNHNS, CDR2 SASEGT. CDR3 region: CASSQPQGGGVDTGELFF. As DNA, the CDR3 is TGTGCCAGCAGTCAGCCTCAGGGGGGGGGAGTGGATACCGGGGAGCTGTTTTTT.

This clonotype came up many times. The chain carries TRBV3-1 and TRBJ2-5; D ambiguous. The CDR3 has 17 amino acids. Germline V lookup: CDR1 LGHDT, CDR2 YNNKEL (reference sequence). Trimming removed 4 bases at V and 7 bases at J, with 25 bases between. The CDR3 region is CASSPEALKVLHGTQYF. The CDR3 nucleotides read TGTGCCAGCAGCCCCGAGGCCCTCAAGGTTTTACATGGGACCCAGTACTTC.

This clonotype has at least ten counts. The V and J genes are TRBV20-1 and TRBJ2-3; 9 bases align to TRBD1. This CDR3 comprises 14 residues. Germline CDR1 DFQATT, CDR2 SNEGSKA (reference sequence). V lost 5 bases and J lost 5; bases outside the gene matches: 8. CDR3 sequence reads: CSAPDRGGIDTQYF. Written as DNA, the CDR3 is TGCAGTGCTCCGGACAGGGGCGGCATAGATACGCAGTATTTT.

The rearrangement joins TRBV12-5 to TRBJ1-2; D gene uncertain. V lost 6 bases and J lost 2, with 13 bases in between. This CDR3 is 14 amino acids long. From germline, CDR1 is LGHNT and CDR2 FRNRAP. The CDR3 region is CASGPTSENYGYTF. Written as DNA, the CDR3 is TGTGCTAGTGGCCCTACTTCAGAGAACTATGGCTACACCTTC. Full variable domain (rest looked up from reference TRBV12-5 and TRBJ1-2): DARVTQTPRHKVTEMGQEVTMRCQPILGHNTVFWYRQTMMQGLELLAYFRNRAPLDDSGMPKDRFSAEMPDATLATLKIQPSEPRDSAVYFCASGPTSENYGYTFGSGTRLTVV.

This clonotype occurred many times. CDR3 sequence: CASSERGGGITEAFF. As DNA, the CDR3 is TGTGCCAGCAGTGAAAGAGGGGGGGGCATCACTGAAGCTTTCTTT. The rearrangement joins TRBV6-1 to TRBJ1-1, with D perhaps TRBD1 (6 bases). Trimming cost V 2 bases and J 4 bases, with 14 bases left between them. Per germline, CDR1 MNHNS and CDR2 SASEGT. This CDR3 has 15 amino acids.

This clonotype was picked up many times. This sequence joins TRBV5-1 and TRBJ2-1; 15 bases are shared with TRBD2. CDR1 SGHRS and CDR2 YFSETQ come from the germline V gene. V dropped 0 bases and J dropped 4; count of bases not matched to a gene: 20. This CDR3 has 23 amino acids. Here the CDR3 DNA reads TGCGCCAGCAGCTTGGGACAGGCTGGACTAGCGGGAGGGCCTAGGCGGGGGTACAATGAGCAGTTCTTC. It is translated as CASSLGQAGLAGGPRRGYNEQFF.

The DNA of the CDR3 is TGTGCCAGTAGTCCGGGACAGGGGGCGCGTGAGTACTTC. This gives the protein CASSPGQGAREYF. The rearrangement uses TRBV19 and TRBJ2-7; 12 bases agree with TRBD1. There are 13 residues in the CDR3. The ends lost 5 bases at V and 11 bases at J; junction bases unmatched: 7. CDR1 and CDR2 from the germline V gene are LNHDA and SQIVND (reference sequence). Full variable domain (remainder filled in from reference TRBV19 and TRBJ2-7): DGGITQSPKYLFRKEGQNVTLSCEQNLNHDAMYWYRQDPGQGLRLIYYSQIVNDFQKGDIAEGYSVSREKKESFPLTVTSAQKNPTAFYLCASSPGQGAREYFGPGTRLTVT.